This T cell receptor beta chain stems from a study of neoadjuvant anti-PD-1 for oral cavity cancer. This clone was detected only once. V was shortened by 10 bases and J by 4 bases, with 16 bases between the two germline ends. CDR1 is MNHNS, CDR2 SASEGT, per germline. This CDR3 spans 13 amino acids. Profiling relied on immunoSEQ multiplex PCR, and the TCRdb table lists in-frame clones only, not all of them. The top ten hold around 2.6% of the sample, which has 55,000 to 75,000 clones, more than 60% seen once. The receptor's source is a person aged 40-85 years with oral cavity squamous cell carcinoma. The rearrangement uses TRBV6-1 and TRBJ1-2; weak D call: TRBD1 (5 bases). The sequencing used PBMCs, collected before nivolumab (anti-PD-1) treatment. CDR3 DNA: TGTGCCACTCACCGCGGGGGGGGCTATGGCTACACCTTC. It is translated as CATHRGGGYGYTF.